This paragraph reports one TCR beta chain. The antigen remains unidentified. Only in-frame clones appear in the TCRdb table, and some are missing; sequencing was by immunoSEQ multiplex PCR. The table lists 600,000 or so clones, 95% to 98% of them singletons. Cells designated naive CD8 were CD45RO-negative and were positively selected for CCR7, with terminally differentiated effector memory CD45RA+ cells excluded. The study enrolled healthy HIV-negative adults without recent acute infections or vaccinations as donors. This entry belongs to a study of shared clonotypes between healthy human individuals. Trimming took off 7 bases at V and 7 bases at J, with 15 bases between the two ends. CDR1 and CDR2 (germline): SEHNR, FQNEAQ (reference sequence). CDR3 length: 13 residues. Findings and caveats of the study: Represented genetic and exposure-history diversity was restricted by having few donors. Tissue TCR repertoires likely differ from these blood-only repertoires. Sorted-subset sequencing was shown by rarefaction to be incomplete despite large depth.

The receptor's source is a man aged 25-40 years in good health. The genes are TRBV7-9 and TRBJ2-3; D perhaps matches TRBD2 (6 bases). The sequencing input was naive CD8+ T cells sorted from blood. The CDR3 loop reads CASNPQEGYTQYF. In DNA form, the CDR3 reads TGTGCCAGCAACCCTCAGGAGGGATATACGCAGTATTTT.